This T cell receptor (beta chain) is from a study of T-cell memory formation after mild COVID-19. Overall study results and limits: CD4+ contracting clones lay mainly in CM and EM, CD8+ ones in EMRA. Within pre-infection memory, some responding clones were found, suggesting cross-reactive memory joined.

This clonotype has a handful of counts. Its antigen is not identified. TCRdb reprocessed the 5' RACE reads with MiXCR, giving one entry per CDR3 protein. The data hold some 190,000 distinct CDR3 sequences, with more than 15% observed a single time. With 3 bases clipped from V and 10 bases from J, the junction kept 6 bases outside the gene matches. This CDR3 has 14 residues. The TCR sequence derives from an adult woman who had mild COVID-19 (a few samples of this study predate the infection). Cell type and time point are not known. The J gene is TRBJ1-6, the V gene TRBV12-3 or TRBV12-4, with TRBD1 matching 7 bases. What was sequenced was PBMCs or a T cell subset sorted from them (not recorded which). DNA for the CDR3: TGTGCCAGCAGTTTTAGGGGACAGTCATCACCCCTCCACTTT. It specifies CASSFRGQSSPLHF.